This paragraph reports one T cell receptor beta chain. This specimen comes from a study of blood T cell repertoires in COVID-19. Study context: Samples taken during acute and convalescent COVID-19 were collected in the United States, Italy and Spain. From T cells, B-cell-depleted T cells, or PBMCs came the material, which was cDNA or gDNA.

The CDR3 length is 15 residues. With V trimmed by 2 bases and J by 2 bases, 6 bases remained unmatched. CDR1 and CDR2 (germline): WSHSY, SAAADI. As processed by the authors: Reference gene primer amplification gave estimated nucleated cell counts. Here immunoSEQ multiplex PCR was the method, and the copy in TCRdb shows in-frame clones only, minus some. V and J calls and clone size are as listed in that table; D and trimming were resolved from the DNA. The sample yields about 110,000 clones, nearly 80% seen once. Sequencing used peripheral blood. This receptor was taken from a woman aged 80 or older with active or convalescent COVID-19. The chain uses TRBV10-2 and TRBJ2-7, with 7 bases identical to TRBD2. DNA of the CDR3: TGCGCCAGCAGTGAGCGGGGGGAGCGAACCTACGAGCAGTACTTC. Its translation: CASSERGERTYEQYF.